Listed below are T cell receptor beta chains from one sample, sequenced in a study of T cells in localized non-small cell lung cancer. The table came from immunoSEQ multiplex PCR; TCRdb's copy has only in-frame clones and leaves some out. The table shows tens of thousands of clones, with about 88% occurring only once. Sequenced material: peripheral blood, taken before any cancer treatment. All receptors come from a male donor aged 60 or older with stage I squamous cell lung carcinoma. The CDR3 runs from the conserved cysteine through the conserved F or W. The D gene is left open where the match is weak. Part of the rows lack a size; the others show once, few, many or a class for expanded clones.

TRBD1	TRBV10-3	few	TRBJ2-3	TGTGCCATCAGCTTGACAGGGGCAGGAGATACGCAGTATTTT	CAISLTGAGDTQYF
-	TRBV20-1	few	TRBJ1-2	TGCAGTGCTCCGGGACTCCATGGCTACACCTTC	CSAPGLHGYTF
TRBD2	TRBV7-9	medium-sized	TRBJ2-5	TGTGCCAGCAGCTTAGGAGCGGGGGGAATAGAGACCCAGTACTTC	CASSLGAGGIETQYF
-	TRBV7-9	-	TRBJ2-3	TGTGCCAGCAGGCGGAGGGTTACAGATACGCAGTATTTT	CASRRRVTDTQYF
-	TRBV15	-	TRBJ2-1	TGTGCCACCAGCTTAAACCAGGGACGGGACGAGCAGTTCTTC	CATSLNQGRDEQFF
-	TRBV10-3	once	TRBJ2-7	TGTGCCAACCACCGGGACATTGGAGACGAGCAGTACTTC	CANHRDIGDEQYF
-	TRBV9	-	TRBJ2-2	TGTGCCAGCAGCGTAGGACAGAACACCGGGGAGCTGTTTTTT	CASSVGQNTGELFF
-	TRBV9	-	TRBJ2-1	TGTGCCAGCAGCGAGACGACAGGACATAATGAGCAGTTCTTC	CASSETTGHNEQFF
-	TRBV20-1	-	TRBJ2-7	TGCAGTGCTAGAGCTGGGCAGTACTTC	CSARAGQYF
-	TRBV6-1	-	TRBJ2-7	TGTGCCAGCAGTGATGGGGGGAGGTACGAGCAGTACTTC	CASSDGGRYEQYF
TRBD2	TRBV7-8	-	TRBJ2-7	TGTGCCAGCAGCTTAGGGGGCGGGGGTTACGAGCAGTACTTC	CASSLGGGGYEQYF
-	TRBV7-2	-	TRBJ1-5	TGTGCCAGCAGAGGACCTAATAGCAATCAGCCCCAGCATTTT	CASRGPNSNQPQHF
-	TRBV9	-	TRBJ1-4	TGTGCCAGCAGCCTCACCGGGGGGCCAACTAATGAAAAACTGTTTTTT	CASSLTGGPTNEKLFF
TRBD2	TRBV6-1	-	TRBJ2-2	TGTGCCAGCAGTGGGACTAGCGGGAGCAGCACCGGGGAGCTGTTTTTT	CASSGTSGSSTGELFF
-	TRBV20-1	once	TRBJ2-7	TGCAGTGTGAAGGGTAGGGACGAGCAGTACTTC	CSVKGRDEQYF
TRBD1	TRBV6-6	-	TRBJ2-7	TGTGCCAGCAGCGGACAGGGTAAGGACTACGAGCAGTACTTC	CASSGQGKDYEQYF
TRBD2	TRBV11-2	-	TRBJ2-2	TGTGCCAGCAGCTTAGGGGTTAGCGGGGGGTTCTCCGGGGAGCTGTTTTTT	CASSLGVSGGFSGELFF
-	TRBV7-2	-	TRBJ1-1	TGTGCCAGCAGCTCTAGTCAGGGCCTGAACACTGAAGCTTTCTTT	CASSSSQGLNTEAFF
-	TRBV9	-	TRBJ2-1	TGTGCCAGCAGCCCCGCAGGAGGGCCCTACAATGAGCAGTTCTTC	CASSPAGGPYNEQFF
TRBD1	TRBV5-4	-	TRBJ2-7	TGTGCCAGCAGCCGGGGACAGGTCTACGAGCAGTACTTC	CASSRGQVYEQYF
TRBD1	TRBV30	-	TRBJ1-3	TGTGCTCTCGACAGGGAGGCTGGAAACACCATATATTTT	CALDREAGNTIYF
-	TRBV6-5	-	TRBJ1-2	TGTGCCAGCAGCTCACTCTTGACAGCCAACTATGGCTACACCTTC	CASSSLLTANYGYTF
-	TRBV27	-	TRBJ1-1	TGTGCCAGCACCACTGGGACAACAGCTTTCTTT	CASTTGTTAFF
TRBD2	TRBV30	-	TRBJ2-5	TGTGCCTGGACAGATATGACTAGCGGGAGGACAAAGACCCAGTACTTC	CAWTDMTSGRTKTQYF
TRBD1	TRBV7-8	-	TRBJ1-5	TGTGCCAGTATCTTAACCGAGGGGGCGCCCCAGCATTTT	CASILTEGAPQHF
-	TRBV29-1	-	TRBJ1-1	TGCAGCGTTGTGGGGGGCAGGACTGAAGCTTTCTTT	CSVVGGRTEAFF
TRBD1	TRBV5-1	-	TRBJ2-7	TGCGCCAGCAGCTTGGTCCGGGACAGGGGTTACGAGCAGTACTTC	CASSLVRDRGYEQYF
TRBD1	TRBV6-1	-	TRBJ2-2	TGTGCCAGCAGAATAGGACAGGGATGGACCGGGGAGCTGTTTTTT	CASRIGQGWTGELFF
TRBD1	TRBV6-5	-	TRBJ1-1	TGTGCCAGCAGCACTCGGGACAGGGGCTCGCGAGCTTTCTTT	CASSTRDRGSRAFF
TRBD2	TRBV2	-	TRBJ2-3	TGTGCCAGGGGGGGAGCGGGAGCCCCCACAGATACGCAGTATTTT	CARGGAGAPTDTQYF
TRBD1	TRBV10-1	-	TRBJ2-5	TGCGCCAGCAGCCCGGCAGGGGGGACCCAGTACTTC	CASSPAGGTQYF
-	TRBV6-6	-	TRBJ1-2	TGTGCCAGCACCCTACAGGTATCCGCGATCTATGGCTACACCTTC	CASTLQVSAIYGYTF
TRBD1	TRBV27	-	TRBJ1-5	TGTGCCAGCAGTTCGCAGGGGGGTGGCAATCAGCCCCAGCATTTT	CASSSQGGGNQPQHF
-	TRBV2	once	TRBJ1-3	TGTGCCAGCAGTGAAGGGCGGGTCGAACAGAACACCATATATTTT	CASSEGRVEQNTIYF
TRBD2	TRBV27	-	TRBJ2-1	TGTGCCAGCCAAACGGGGGGAAGCTCCTACAATGAGCAGTTCTTC	CASQTGGSSYNEQFF
-	TRBV11-2	-	TRBJ1-5	TGTGCCAGCAGCTTAGCGGGCAATCAGCCCCAGCATTTT	CASSLAGNQPQHF
TRBD1	TRBV19	-	TRBJ1-5	TGTGCCAGTAGTAGGGACAGCCTCCACGGAAATCAGCCCCAGCATTTT	CASSRDSLHGNQPQHF
-	TRBV6-6	-	TRBJ2-3	TGTGCCAGCAGTTACTCGATGAGGTCCACAGATACGCAGTATTTT	CASSYSMRSTDTQYF
TRBD2	TRBV7-2	-	TRBJ2-1	TGTGCCAGCAGAACTAGCGGGAGGCCATGGGATGAGCAGTTCTTC	CASRTSGRPWDEQFF
-	TRBV2	once	TRBJ2-7	TGTGCCAGCAGTGGCCTTGGCCAGGGCTACTACGAGCAGTACTTC	CASSGLGQGYYEQYF
-	TRBV7-9	-	TRBJ1-3	TGTGCCAGCAGCTTAGCTGGTGGTAACACCATATATTTT	CASSLAGGNTIYF
-	TRBV9	-	TRBJ2-2	TGTGCCAGCACCAGGGGAGGGGTCACCGGGGAGCTGTTTTTT	CASTRGGVTGELFF
TRBD2	TRBV19	-	TRBJ2-1	TGTGCCAGTAGTTCCGGACTAGCGGGAATCGGGGAGCAGTTCTTC	CASSSGLAGIGEQFF
TRBD1	TRBV6-6	-	TRBJ1-6	TGTGCCAGCAGTTTTGGACAGGACAATTCACCCCTCCACTTT	CASSFGQDNSPLHF
-	TRBV11-2	few	TRBJ1-6	TGTGCCAGCAGCTTACCGCGAGGCAGCGGTAATTCACCCCTCCACTTT	CASSLPRGSGNSPLHF
TRBD1	TRBV6-5	once	TRBJ2-5	TGTGCCAGCAGTTTCGACAGGGGAACAGCGGGGACCCAGTACTTC	CASSFDRGTAGTQYF
-	TRBV9	-	TRBJ2-1	TGTGCCAGCAGCGCGTATGGACACATAATTAACAATGAGCAGTTCTTC	CASSAYGHIINNEQFF
-	TRBV2	-	TRBJ2-5	TGTGCCACAGGCAGGGGGGGAGAGACCCAGTACTTC	CATGRGGETQYF